Below are 9 T cell receptor beta chains sequenced from a single sample in a study of shared clonotypes between healthy human individuals. Measured with immunoSEQ multiplex PCR; TCRdb has only the in-frame clones, and not every one. The sample records around 370,000 clones, 90% to 98% being singletons. Material for sequencing was memory CD8+ T cells sorted from blood. The sample's subset: CD45RO+ cells pooled with CCR7-negative TemRA cells. These receptors were taken from a man aged 25-40 years in good health.

The chain joins TRBV5-1 to TRBJ2-1; D not certain. The CDR3 loop spans 12 amino acids. Germline V gives CDR1 SGHRS, CDR2 YFSETQ. Trimming took off 4 bases at V and 5 bases at J, with 7 bases between the two ends. The DNA of the CDR3 is TGCGCCAGCAGCCCCCCCCACAATGAGCAGTTCTTC. Translated: CASSPPHNEQFF.

DNA for the CDR3: TGTGCCAGCAGCCAATGGGACATTAGCACAGATACGCAGTATTTT. Protein: CASSQWDISTDTQYF. V and J are TRBV9 and TRBJ2-3; weak D call: TRBD1 (6 bases). The CDR3 is 15 amino acids. CDR1 and CDR2 from the germline V gene are SGDLS and YYNGEE. V lost 4 bases and J lost 0, with 12 bases in between.

The V call is TRBV6-1, the J call TRBJ1-2; D might be TRBD1 (5 bases). Trimming took 6 bases from V and 4 from J, leaving 9 bases between them. This CDR3 comprises 12 residues. The V gene's germline CDR1 is MNHNS and CDR2 SASEGT. CDR3 nucleotide sequence: TGTGCCAGCAGAGACGGGGGCTATGGCTACACCTTC. This translates into CASRDGGYGYTF.

The chain links TRBV5-1 to TRBJ2-7, with D hard to call. Germline CDR1 SGHRS, CDR2 YFSETQ. CDR3 length: 15 residues. The V end lost 0 bases, the J end lost 3 bases, and 13 bases lay between the germline ends. CDR3: CASSLAWPADYEQYF. CDR3 in DNA: TGCGCCAGCAGCTTGGCGTGGCCAGCCGACTACGAGCAGTACTTC.

The J gene is TRBJ2-2, the V gene TRBV19; 7 bases match TRBD1. The CDR3 runs to 14 residues. V lost 5 bases and J lost 5; bases outside the gene matches: 5. Germline V gives CDR1 LNHDA, CDR2 SQIVND (reference sequence). The CDR3 loop is CASSFFRGTGELFF. CDR3 nucleotides: TGTGCCAGTAGTTTCTTCAGGGGGACCGGGGAGCTGTTTTTT.

The chain carries TRBV28 and TRBJ1-2; D might be TRBD1 (6 bases). The CDR3 extends over 18 amino acids. CDR1 is MDHEN and CDR2 is SYDVKM in the germline V gene. The V end was cut by 5 bases, the J end by 0 bases, with 22 bases between. As DNA, the CDR3 is TGTGCCAGCAGTCCCCCCTGTGAGGACAGTTTTTCTAACTATGGCTACACCTTC. Its protein product is CASSPPCEDSFSNYGYTF.

The V call is TRBV7-9, the J call TRBJ2-3, with 12 bases matching TRBD2. The CDR3 runs to 15 residues. CDR1 is SEHNR, CDR2 FQNEAQ, per germline (reference sequence). V was pared by 3 bases and J by 5 bases, with 3 bases of the junction left unmatched. This CDR3 reads CASSFLAGGEDTQYF. The CDR3 DNA sequence: TGTGCCAGCAGCTTCCTAGCGGGAGGGGAAGATACGCAGTATTTT.

The chain has TRBV4-2 and TRBJ2-7; TRBD2 matches 10 bases. The CDR3 sequence is 15 residues long. The ends lost 4 bases at V and 7 bases at J; junction bases unmatched: 10. Germline V CDR1 and CDR2: LGHNA, YNFKEQ. The CDR3 region has the DNA TGTGCCAGCAGCCGAGGGACACTAGCGGGATATGAGCAGTACTTC. It codes for CASSRGTLAGYEQYF.

The V gene is TRBV9, the J gene TRBJ2-5; 7 positions match TRBD1. The junction had 4 bases not matched to a gene; V was cut back by 0 bases and J by 5 bases. The CDR3 is made up of 14 amino acids. Looked up from germline, CDR1 is SGDLS and CDR2 is YYNGEE. In nucleotides, the CDR3 is TGTGCCAGCAGCGTAGACAGGGGCCTGGAGACCCAGTACTTC. This translates into CASSVDRGLETQYF.